This T cell receptor (beta chain) comes out of a study of blood T cell repertoires in COVID-19. This table comes from immunoSEQ multiplex PCR, and its TCRdb copy is limited to in-frame clones, with some not included. The sample contains about 150,000 clones, 85% to 90% of which appear only once. A single count supports this clone. Material for sequencing was peripheral blood. The TCR originated in a woman aged 45-65 years with active or convalescent COVID-19.

The CDR3 DNA reads as TGTGCCATCACCTTGACTAGCGGGGGGGCCCACAATGAGCAGTTCTTC. This sequence encodes CAITLTSGGAHNEQFF. The rearrangement links TRBV10-3 to TRBJ2-1; TRBD2 agrees at 14 bases. Germline V gene sequence: CDR1 ENHRY, CDR2 SYGVKD. The CDR3 spans 16 residues. J lost 5 bases, V lost 7 bases, and 7 bases had no gene match.